Listed below are T cell receptor beta chains from one sample, sequenced in a study of cytomegalovirus exposure and HLA in healthy donors. The data were produced by immunoSEQ multiplex PCR, yet TCRdb's version contains in-frame clones alone and is incomplete. The sample consists of 97,000 or so clones, just under 95% of them appearing once. Material for sequencing was PBMCs. Receptor source: a woman aged 18-29 years in good health and CMV-seronegative. Both conserved end residues are part of each CDR3. A D gene is named only where the DNA matches it firmly. Some rows mark clone size as missing; the rest say once, few, many or name a class of expanded clone.

V gene	clone size	J gene	D gene	CDR3 protein	CDR3 DNA
TRBV6-5	NA	TRBJ1-2	NA	CASVRDINYGYTF	TGTGCCAGCGTTAGGGACATTAACTATGGCTACACCTTC
TRBV10-3	NA	TRBJ2-7	TRBD1	CAISVYGDRIYEQYF	TGTGCCATCAGTGTGTATGGGGACAGGATTTACGAGCAGTACTTC
TRBV27	NA	TRBJ2-1	TRBD1	CASSFRDSSYNEQFF	TGTGCCAGCAGTTTCCGGGACAGTTCCTACAATGAGCAGTTCTTC
TRBV6-5	NA	TRBJ2-1	NA	CASGPSGDVNEQFF	TGTGCCAGCGGGCCCTCGGGGGATGTCAATGAGCAGTTCTTC
TRBV4-1	NA	TRBJ1-2	NA	CASSQGLRVDGYTF	TGCGCCAGCAGCCAAGGACTAAGAGTCGACGGCTACACCTTC
TRBV4-3	once	TRBJ2-7	TRBD1	CASSQGQGAYEQYF	TGCGCCAGCAGCCAAGGACAGGGGGCATACGAGCAGTACTTC
TRBV5-6	NA	TRBJ2-2	NA	CASSLSSPANTGELFF	TGTGCCAGCAGCTTAAGCTCCCCCGCGAACACCGGGGAGCTGTTTTTT
TRBV7-9	NA	TRBJ2-3	TRBD2	CASRERGGLTDTQYF	TGTGCCAGCAGAGAACGGGGGGGACTCACAGATACGCAGTATTTT
TRBV4-3	NA	TRBJ1-3	NA	CASSQGTLDYSGNTIYF	TGCGCCAGCAGCCAAGGAACACTGGACTACTCTGGAAACACCATATATTTT
TRBV21-1	NA	TRBJ2-7	NA	CASSDRDYGTSGNSYEQYF	TGTGCCAGCAGCGATCGAGACTACGGGACTAGCGGGAACTCCTACGAGCAGTACTTC
TRBV10-2	NA	TRBJ1-2	NA	CASSDTSQGLAYGYTF	TGCGCCAGCAGTGATACAAGCCAGGGACTTGCCTATGGCTACACCTTC
TRBV20-1	once	TRBJ2-3	NA	CSTGSPDTQYF	TGCAGCACAGGGAGTCCAGATACGCAGTATTTT
TRBV4-1	NA	TRBJ2-5	NA	CASSQAGTNQETQYF	TGCGCCAGCAGCCAAGCCGGGACAAACCAAGAGACCCAGTACTTC
TRBV5-1	NA	TRBJ2-5	NA	CASRGGEIEETQYF	TGCGCCAGCAGAGGAGGAGAAATAGAAGAGACCCAGTACTTC
TRBV29-1	NA	TRBJ1-1	NA	CSVPGLEAFF	TGCAGCGTCCCGGGATTAGAAGCTTTCTTT
TRBV9	NA	TRBJ1-2	NA	CASSVAEGSPYGYTF	TGTGCCAGCAGCGTAGCGGAAGGGAGCCCCTATGGCTACACCTTC
TRBV2	once	TRBJ2-1	TRBD2	CASMKEAGGYNEQFF	TGTGCCAGCATGAAAGAGGCGGGGGGCTACAATGAGCAGTTCTTC
TRBV27	NA	TRBJ2-1	TRBD2	CASKRGTSSYNEQFF	TGTGCCAGCAAGCGGGGGACAAGCTCCTACAATGAGCAGTTCTTC
TRBV2	NA	TRBJ2-2	TRBD1	CASTGQGLGTGELFF	TGTGCCAGCACCGGACAGGGATTAGGCACCGGGGAGCTGTTTTTT
TRBV12-5	NA	TRBJ1-1	NA	CASGFWLVGLNTEAFF	TGTGCTAGTGGTTTCTGGCTTGTGGGCCTGAACACTGAAGCTTTCTTT
TRBV4-2	NA	TRBJ2-1	TRBD2	CASSHLSGGSYNEQFF	TGTGCCAGCAGCCATCTTAGCGGGGGGTCCTACAATGAGCAGTTCTTC
TRBV10-3	NA	TRBJ2-5	TRBD2	CAISGLAGPQETQYF	TGTGCCATCAGTGGACTAGCAGGGCCACAAGAGACCCAGTACTTC
TRBV7-9	NA	TRBJ1-4	NA	CASSLNDHEPTNEKLFF	TGTGCCAGCAGCTTAAATGATCACGAGCCAACTAATGAAAAACTGTTTTTT
TRBV5-4	NA	TRBJ2-3	TRBD2	CASRKEREGTDTQYF	TGTGCCAGCAGAAAGGAGCGGGAGGGCACAGATACGCAGTATTTT
TRBV27	NA	TRBJ2-7	TRBD1	CASSSPGTGVREQYF	TGTGCCAGCAGTTCCCCCGGGACAGGGGTTCGCGAGCAGTACTTC
TRBV9	NA	TRBJ1-2	NA	CASSVDAQAYGYTF	TGTGCCAGCAGCGTAGATGCACAGGCCTATGGCTACACCTTC
TRBV7-6	NA	TRBJ1-2	TRBD1	CASSLGTGYGYTF	TGTGCCAGCAGCTTAGGGACAGGGTATGGCTACACCTTC
TRBV10-2	NA	TRBJ1-1	NA	CAAGREPTEAFF	TGCGCCGCAGGGAGGGAGCCTACTGAAGCTTTCTTT
TRBV13	NA	TRBJ1-5	TRBD1	CASSVGQINQPQHF	TGTGCCAGCAGCGTGGGACAGATCAATCAGCCCCAGCATTTT
TRBV9	NA	TRBJ2-5	NA	CASSLLGDSQETQYF	TGTGCCAGCAGCCTCCTCGGGGATAGCCAAGAGACCCAGTACTTC
TRBV10-2	NA	TRBJ1-4	NA	CASSEVGATNEKLFF	TGCGCCAGCAGTGAGGTGGGCGCAACTAATGAAAAACTGTTTTTT
TRBV30	NA	TRBJ1-1	TRBD1	CACPSDRGGTEAFF	TGTGCCTGCCCCTCGGACAGGGGAGGCACTGAAGCTTTCTTT
TRBV5-5	NA	TRBJ2-1	TRBD1	CASSLAVDRGSDEQFF	TGTGCCAGCAGCTTGGCCGTGGACAGGGGGTCGGATGAGCAGTTCTTC
TRBV5-1	NA	TRBJ1-1	NA	CASSLDGGTEAFF	TGCGCCAGCAGCTTGGACGGGGGAACTGAAGCTTTCTTT
TRBV12-5	once	TRBJ1-3	NA	CASGYIQGNTIYF	TGTGCTAGTGGTTACATACAAGGAAACACCATATATTTT
TRBV29-1	NA	TRBJ1-2	NA	CSVEELRQTNYGYTF	TGCAGCGTTGAAGAATTGAGACAGACTAACTATGGCTACACCTTC
TRBV7-2	NA	TRBJ1-2	NA	CASSFGGWYGYTF	TGTGCCAGCAGCTTTGGGGGCTGGTATGGCTACACCTTC
TRBV30	NA	TRBJ1-1	TRBD1	CAWEPGTGDTEAFF	TGTGCCTGGGAACCGGGGACAGGGGACACTGAAGCTTTCTTT
TRBV20-1	NA	TRBJ1-1	NA	CNSEANTEAFF	TGCAACTCGGAGGCGAACACTGAAGCTTTCTTT
TRBV19	NA	TRBJ1-6	NA	CASSIAPDSPLHF	TGTGCCAGTAGTATAGCCCCGGATTCACCCCTCCACTTT
TRBV9	NA	TRBJ2-3	TRBD2	CASSVDGTRSTDTQYF	TGTGCCAGCAGCGTAGATGGGACTAGAAGCACAGATACGCAGTATTTT